The 27 T cell receptor beta chains below come from one sample, sequenced in a study of tumor-infiltrating lymphocytes in glioblastoma multiforme. TCR beta libraries were built from RNA through three nested multiplex PCR rounds using modified ARM-PCR. TCRdb reprocessed the multiplex PCR reads via MiXCR and lists one record per CDR3 protein. The repertoire holds about 10,000 distinct CDR3 sequences, with around 68% as singletons. The sequencing sample was made of brain tumor tissue. The receptors derive from a male donor with glioblastoma.

This clonotype is medium-sized (0.01 to 0.1%) by share. The chain combines TRBV6-5 with TRBJ2-7; D remains ambiguous. V dropped 1 base and J dropped 4 bases, with 14 bases sitting between them. This CDR3 contains 15 residues. Per the germline V gene, CDR1 is MNHEY and CDR2 is SVGAGI. The CDR3 loop is CASSYFSASQYEQYF. The CDR3 region has the DNA TGTGCCAGCAGTTACTTCTCGGCAAGCCAGTACGAGCAGTACTTC.

On this clonotype: One end of the junction fails to match germline, which may point to a read error. The chain employs TRBV11-2 and TRBJ2-1, with TRBD2 matching over 10 bases. This CDR3 has 16 residues. CDR1 and CDR2 (germline): SGHAT, FQNNGV. The CDR3 sequence is CSSSSPSSGSGNEQFF. The CDR3 coding sequence is TGCTCCAGCAGCTCCCCGTCTAGCGGGAGTGGCAATGAGCAGTTCTTC.

Turning to this clonotype: The germline gene is not matched at one end of the junction; a read error may be the cause. The chain employs TRBV29-1 and TRBJ2-7; 7 nucleotides agree with TRBD2. Germline V gene sequence: CDR1 SQVTM, CDR2 ANQGSEA. There are 16 residues in the CDR3. The chain's CDR3 is CSVWTSGRRSRYERYF. The CDR3 coding sequence is TGCAGTGTATGGACTAGTGGGAGAAGGAGTCGGTACGAGCGGTACTTC.

As concerns this clonotype: One end of the junction is discordant with germline, which a read error may explain. The J gene is TRBJ2-7, the V gene TRBV6-5; tentatively, D is TRBD1 (5 bases). The CDR3 covers 12 residues. Germline V gives CDR1 MNHEY, CDR2 SVGAGI. The CDR3, as DNA: TGTGCCAGCAGTTACGGGGCCTGCGAGCAGCACTTC. Its protein product is CASSYGACEQHF.

In this sample, this clonotype turned up a few times. At one of its ends the junction is not consistent with the germline gene, which may arise from a read error. The V call is TRBV29-1, the J call TRBJ1-1; D is ambiguous. The CDR3 spans 13 residues. The germline V gene has CDR1 SQVTM and CDR2 ANQGSEA. The CDR3 loop is CSVVNSGNIEAFF. CDR3 sequence (DNA): TGCAGCGTTGTCAATTCGGGGAACATTGAAGCTTTCTTT.

The table lists this clonotype with a count of one. The chain links TRBV29-1 to TRBJ2-1, with a possible D match to TRBD2 (6 bases). The CDR3 covers 15 residues. The V gene's germline CDR1 is SQVTM and CDR2 ANQGSEA. V was clipped by 1 base and J by 1 base, with 11 bases between them. The chain's CDR3 is CSVEGRGRSYNEQFF. The CDR3 DNA reads as TGCAGCGTTGAAGGGAGGGGAAGGTCCTACAATGAGCAGTTCTTC.

The rearrangement joins TRBV11-2 to TRBJ2-1; D not resolved. CDR1 and CDR2 from the germline V gene are SGHAT and FQNNGV. The CDR3 is 17 residues long. Trimming cost V 1 base and J 7 bases, with 20 bases left between them. For the CDR3, the DNA is TGTGCCAGCAGCTTAGCAGTGAGTGGGCCTTCGCGTAATGAGCAGTTCTTC. Its translation: CASSLAVSGPSRNEQFF.

Worth noting for this clonotype: Relative to the germline gene, one junction end is altered; a read error may explain this. V gene TRBV11-3 combines with J gene TRBJ2-1; a weak D match, TRBD2 (7 bases). Germline CDR1 is SGHNT and CDR2 is YENEEA. CDR3 size: 13 residues. CDR3 residues: CAGNSRGEGEQFF. For the CDR3, the DNA is TGCGCCGGCAACTCGAGGGGGGAGGGTGAGCAGTTCTTC.

The chain uses TRBV7-9 and TRBJ1-6, with a tentative D call TRBD1 (6 bases). CDR1 and CDR2 from the germline V gene are SEHNR and FQNEAQ (reference sequence). V gave up 6 bases and J gave up 9 bases, with 18 bases separating them. The CDR3 length is 15 residues. CDR3 protein: CASSLQGNAISPLHF. CDR3 coding DNA: TGTGCCAGCAGTCTACAGGGAAATGCGATTTCACCCCTCCACTTT.

The CDR3 DNA is TGTGCCAGCAGCCTCAACCAGAATGAAAAACTGTTTTTT. Protein sequence: CASSLNQNEKLFF. The chain is built from TRBV11-2 and TRBJ1-4, with no clear D. Germline V gene sequence: CDR1 SGHAT, CDR2 FQNNGV. The CDR3 extends over 13 amino acids. Trimming stripped 5 bases from V and 5 bases from J, with 9 bases between.

This clonotype appeared a few times. CDR3 nucleotide sequence: TGTGCCAGCAGCCTAAAGGGACAGGGAAACACCATATATTTT. It specifies CASSLKGQGNTIYF. This rearrangement joins TRBV5-4 to TRBJ1-3; 7 bases map to TRBD1. CDR3 size: 14 residues. CDR1 and CDR2 from the germline V gene are SGHNT and YYREEE (reference sequence). V gave up 4 bases and J gave up 4 bases; unmatched junction bases: 5.

The table lists this clonotype with a count of one. The chain combines TRBV13 with TRBJ2-1; no definite D call. Trimming removed 1 base at V and 1 base at J, with 11 bases between. CDR3 length: 16 amino acids. Germline lookup yields CDR1 PRHDT and CDR2 FYEKMQ (reference sequence). The CDR3 is CASSLVGVGSYNEQFF. The CDR3 nucleotides are TGTGCCAGCAGCTTAGTGGGCGTGGGATCCTACAATGAGCAGTTCTTC.

A note on this clonotype: A much larger clone differs by one base, so this may be a read error. The chain has TRBV29-1 and TRBJ1-2; 7 positions match TRBD1. Germline V lookup: CDR1 SQVTM, CDR2 ANQGSEA. The CDR3 contains 11 residues. The DNA for the CDR3 is TGCGGCGCCGGGACAGCCTATGGCTACACCTTC. It is translated as CGAGTAYGYTF.

This chain joins TRBV11-2 and TRBJ2-7, with 12 nucleotides matching TRBD2. The germline V gene encodes CDR1 SGHAT and CDR2 FQNNGV. This CDR3 contains 17 residues. After removal of 5 bases from V and 5 bases from J, the junction contained 13 bases not matched to a gene. The DNA for the CDR3 is TGTGCCAGCAGCACAGGACTAGCGGGAAGGCTCGGGGACGAGCAGTACTTC. Amino acid sequence: CASSTGLAGRLGDEQYF.

This clonotype came up many times. V usage is TRBV11-2 and J usage is TRBJ2-7; D possibly corresponds to TRBD1 (5 bases). The germline V gene encodes CDR1 SGHAT and CDR2 FQNNGV. Trimming took off 0 bases at V and 5 bases at J, with 11 bases between the two ends. CDR3 length: 14 amino acids. DNA of the CDR3: TGTGCCAGCAGCTTAGACGTAGGGGTCGACGAGCAGTACTTC. Translation gives CASSLDVGVDEQYF. Filled out from reference TRBV11-2 and TRBJ2-7, the complete variable domain reads EAGVAQSPRYKIIEKRQSVAFWCNPISGHATLYWYQQILGQGPKLLIQFQNNGVVDDSQLPKDRFSAERLKGVDSTLKIQPAKLEDSAVYLCASSLDVGVDEQYFGPGTRLTVT.

About this clonotype: At one end, the junction sequence differs from germline, possibly due to a read error. The chain joins TRBV11-2 to TRBJ2-3; TRBD1 or TRBD2 may be the D gene (5 bases each). This CDR3 is built from 14 residues. Germline V gene data show CDR1 as SGHAT and CDR2 as FQNNGV. CDR3 sequence reads: CASSLGPGEATQYF. CDR3 bases: TGTGCCAGCAGCTTGGGACCCGGGGAAGCTACGCAGTACTTT.

Concerning this clonotype: As the CDR3 is not closed by the conserved phenylalanine or tryptophan, this likely results from a read error. CDR3 sequence reads: CVSSHGKLGEQYL. DNA of the CDR3: TGTGTCAGCAGTCACGGGAAATTGGGCGAGCAGTACCTC. V gene TRBV6-2 or TRBV6-3 combines with J gene TRBJ2-7, with D possibly being TRBD2 (5 bases). The CDR3 contains 13 residues. The germline V gene has CDR1 MNHEY and CDR2 SVGEGT.

This chain links TRBV6-2 or TRBV6-3 with TRBJ2-3; D is perhaps TRBD2 (6 bases). Germline values: CDR1 MNHEY, CDR2 SVGEGT. This CDR3 region has 15 residues. V shed 4 bases and J shed 2 bases, with 13 bases lying between them. The CDR3 loop is CASSSSAGITDTQYF. The CDR3 region has the DNA TGTGCCAGCAGTTCCTCGGCGGGGATCACAGATACGCAGTATTTT.

This clonotype was detected only once. The chain recombines TRBV11-3 with TRBJ2-7; D ambiguous. The CDR3 extends over 11 amino acids. The germline gives CDR1 SGHNT, CDR2 YENEEA. V dropped 5 bases and J dropped 6 bases, with 8 bases sitting between them. This CDR3 is CASSLQSEQYF. CDR3 nucleotides: TGTGCCAGCAGCCTCCAGAGCGAGCAGTACTTC.

Turning to this clonotype: A much larger clone differs from this one at a single base, so this may be a read error. V gene TRBV7-9 combines with J gene TRBJ1-2; a weak D match, TRBD1 (5 bases). V was trimmed by 5 bases and J by 2 bases, leaving 15 bases between them. Germline loops: CDR1 SEHNR, CDR2 FQNEAQ (reference sequence). The CDR3 runs to 15 residues. DNA for the CDR3: TGTGCCAGCAGCCAAACACAGGACACCAACTATGGCTACACCTTC. This encodes CASSQTQDTNYGYTF.

Of note for this clonotype: A much larger clone sits a single nucleotide away, making a read error possible. The rearrangement joins TRBV20-1 to TRBJ1-1, with TRBD1 matching 8 bases. This CDR3 is 16 amino acids long. V was clipped by 4 bases and J by 6 bases; unmatched bases: 16. Germline assignment: CDR1 DFQATT and CDR2 SNEGSKA (reference sequence). CDR3 nucleotide sequence: TGCAGTGCTACGGACAGGGCCCATGCCATGAGCGCTGAAGCTTTCTTT. This encodes CSATDRAHAMSAEAFF.

To note about this clonotype: The junction differs from germline at one of its ends, possibly a read error. The chain carries TRBV6-1 and TRBJ2-7, with D uncertain. Germline V gene data show CDR1 as MNHNS and CDR2 as SASEGT. This CDR3 comprises 12 residues. CDR3 protein: CAVGPYSYEQYF. In DNA form, the CDR3 reads TGCGCCGTCGGTCCCTACTCCTACGAGCAGTACTTC.

The gene calls are TRBV9 and TRBJ2-1, with 10 bases that match TRBD2. V lost 4 bases to trimming and J lost 8 bases; unmatched junction nucleotides: 9. Looked up from germline, CDR1 is SGDLS and CDR2 is YYNGEE. The length of the CDR3 is 15 residues. The CDR3, as DNA: TGTGCCAGCAGCTCCTCTAGCGGGAGTATAGATGAGCAGTTCTTC. Residues: CASSSSSGSIDEQFF.

On this clonotype itself: The CDR3 ends on some other residue instead of the conserved phenylalanine or tryptophan, so this is likely a read error. The gene calls are TRBV29-1 and TRBJ1-1; 7 bases are shared with TRBD1. This CDR3 is built from 14 residues. CDR1 is SQVTM and CDR2 is ANQGSEA in the germline V gene. The CDR3 region is CSAEKGQRNTEAFS. DNA of the CDR3: TGCAGCGCTGAAAAGGGACAGAGAAACACTGAAGCTTTCTCT.

V and J are TRBV29-1 and TRBJ2-1; D may be TRBD2 (6 bases). This CDR3 comprises 13 residues. Germline V gives CDR1 SQVTM, CDR2 ANQGSEA. With 3 bases removed from V and 6 bases from J, the gap between germline ends came to 12 bases. The chain's CDR3 is CSVDRLGRNEQFF. As DNA, the CDR3 is TGCAGCGTTGACAGACTAGGTCGCAATGAGCAGTTCTTC.

Only one count was recorded for this clonotype. V usage is TRBV6-5 and J usage is TRBJ2-7; 11 bases map to TRBD2. Trimming took 2 bases from V and 6 from J; bases not matched to a gene: 9. CDR1 is MNHEY and CDR2 is SVGAGI in the germline V gene. The CDR3 contains 16 residues. CDR3 nucleotides: TGTGCCAGCAGTTACAGGGTTAGCGGGAGGGCCTTCGAGCAGTACTTC. This codes for CASSYRVSGRAFEQYF.

Details on this clonotype: No conserved phenylalanine or tryptophan is present at the end of the CDR3, so a read error is the likely explanation. The DNA is omitted, as the CDR3 cannot be located on it reliably, and the CDR3 follows TCRdb's listing. V and J are TRBV29-1 and TRBJ1-6; the table's D call, TRBD1, was not checked against the DNA. Counting both end residues, the CDR3 totals 13 amino acids. Germline V CDR1 and CDR2: SQVTM, ANQGSEA. CDR3 loop: CSVARDRESPFHC.